Listed below are T cell receptor beta chains from one sample, sequenced in a study of cytomegalovirus exposure and HLA in healthy donors. The protocol was immunoSEQ multiplex PCR, while the TCRdb copy is restricted to in-frame clones and leaves out a portion. The sample comprises roughly 150,000 clones, roughly four fifths of which are singletons, and approximately 2.1% rests with the top ten. The sample taken for sequencing was PBMCs. Receptors were obtained from a woman aged 18-35 years in good health and CMV-seronegative. Each CDR3 is given without its conserved first and last residue.

TRBV29-1	TRBJ1-3	SAATGVRGNTIY
TRBV7-9	TRBJ2-7	ASSLARATYEQY
TRBV9	TRBJ2-5	ASSVTDYQETQY
TRBV7-6	TRBJ1-2	ASSQQGVGYGYT
TRBV18	TRBJ2-6	ASSPRGTPPGANVLT
TRBV5-1	TRBJ2-1	ASTRDRDEQF
TRBV19	TRBJ2-7	ASSSSRGTYEQY
TRBV5-1	TRBJ2-5	ASSLLASGAQETQY
TRBV7-9	TRBJ2-7	ASSWDIYEQY
TRBV10-3	TRBJ2-7	AISETQSEKAKY
TRBV6-1	TRBJ1-3	ASSVRQGARNTIY
TRBV7-9	TRBJ2-2	ASSFRLLGRHTGELF
TRBV11-3	TRBJ2-2	ASSLDPSGELF
TRBV7-8	TRBJ2-6	ASSLGQVALSGANVLT
TRBV25-1	TRBJ2-1	ASSEGGRAGDEQF
TRBV7-8	TRBJ2-7	ASSLGRGNEQY
TRBV4-1	TRBJ2-5	ASSQDWGQAETQY
TRBV11-2	TRBJ2-1	ASSFVAVGTTYNEQF
TRBV5-1	TRBJ1-1	ASSFSGRLPNTEAF
TRBV9	TRBJ1-2	ASSVELGQGKRGYT
TRBV7-8	TRBJ2-5	ASSLVGTGGAVTQY
TRBV11-2	TRBJ2-7	ASSRWAGGSSEQY
TRBV2	TRBJ2-2	ASSPRLAGGPELF
TRBV27	TRBJ1-2	ASSSRDRAGGYT
TRBV2	TRBJ2-5	ASRNRGLYQETQY
TRBV9	TRBJ1-3	ASSTPGGFGNTIY
TRBV5-5	TRBJ1-3	ASSLQNTIY
TRBV19	TRBJ1-6	ASSAQTGPPLH
TRBV9	TRBJ1-1	ASSGQGANTEAF
TRBV6-1	TRBJ2-1	ASIPGEGSYNEQF
TRBV29-1	TRBJ2-5	SVELLAPYQETQY
TRBV27	TRBJ2-7	ASSLSSGRVYEQY
TRBV7-2	TRBJ2-1	ASSLGGTSGRNEQF
TRBV7-8	TRBJ2-5	ASSLWTGAETQY
TRBV27	TRBJ2-4	ATRRTGRLAGNIQY
TRBV19	TRBJ2-1	ASSTGMTEQF
TRBV27	TRBJ1-2	ASSLREGYGYT
TRBV29-1	TRBJ1-3	SVVDRASGNTIY
TRBV5-1	TRBJ2-5	ASAWGGAWETQY